One T cell receptor beta chain is described in this entry. Its antigen is unknown. With a far larger clone one base away, a read error is the likely cause. Each CDR3 protein is one row after TCRdb ran MiXCR on the RT-PCR reads. Of 610,000 or so distinct CDR3 sequences listed, 13% to 15% are singletons. This sample was taken from a study of response to subunit inactivated influenza vaccine. This CDR3 is built from 12 residues. CDR1 SEHNR and CDR2 FQNEAQ come from the germline V gene (reference sequence). Points from the study as a whole: Each seasonal influenza vaccination, the authors suggested, recruits few new T cells.

V gene TRBV7-9 combines with J gene TRBJ2-7; D is undetermined. The sample here was PBMCs from blood, taken about 13 days after vaccination. The clonotype originates from a man aged 50 or older who received an inactivated influenza vaccine. CDR3 amino acids: CASSLVSYGQYF. The CDR3 region has the DNA TGTGCCAGCAGCTTAGTCTCCTACGGGCAGTACTTC.